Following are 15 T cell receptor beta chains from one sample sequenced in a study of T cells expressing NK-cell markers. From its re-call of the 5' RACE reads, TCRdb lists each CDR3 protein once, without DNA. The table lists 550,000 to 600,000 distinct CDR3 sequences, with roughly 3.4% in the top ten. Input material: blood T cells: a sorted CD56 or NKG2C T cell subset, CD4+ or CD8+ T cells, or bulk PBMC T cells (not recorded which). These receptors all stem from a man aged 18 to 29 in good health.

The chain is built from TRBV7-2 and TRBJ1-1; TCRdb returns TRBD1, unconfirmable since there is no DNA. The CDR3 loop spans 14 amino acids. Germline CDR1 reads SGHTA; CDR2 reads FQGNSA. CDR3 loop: CASSWGQVNTEAFF.

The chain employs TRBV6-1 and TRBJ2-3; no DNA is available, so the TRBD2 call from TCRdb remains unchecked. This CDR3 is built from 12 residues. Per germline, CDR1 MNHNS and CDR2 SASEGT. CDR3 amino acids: CASSELLGSRYF.

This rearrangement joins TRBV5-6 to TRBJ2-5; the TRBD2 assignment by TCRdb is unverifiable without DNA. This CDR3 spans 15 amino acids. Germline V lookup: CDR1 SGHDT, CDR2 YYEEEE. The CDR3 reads CASSSLAGGQETQYF.

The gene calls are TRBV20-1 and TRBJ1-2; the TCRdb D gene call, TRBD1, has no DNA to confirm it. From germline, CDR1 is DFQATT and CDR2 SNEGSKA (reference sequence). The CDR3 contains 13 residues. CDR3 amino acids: CSARYGGSLGYTF.

CDR3 in amino acids: CATSGTINSPLHF. This rearrangement joins TRBV15 to TRBJ1-6. Germline V lookup: CDR1 LNHNV, CDR2 YYDKDF (reference sequence). The CDR3 covers 13 residues.

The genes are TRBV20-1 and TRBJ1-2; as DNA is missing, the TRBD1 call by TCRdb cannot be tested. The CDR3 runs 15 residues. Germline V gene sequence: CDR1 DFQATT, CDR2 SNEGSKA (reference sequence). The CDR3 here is CSASPLGQGRGGYTF.

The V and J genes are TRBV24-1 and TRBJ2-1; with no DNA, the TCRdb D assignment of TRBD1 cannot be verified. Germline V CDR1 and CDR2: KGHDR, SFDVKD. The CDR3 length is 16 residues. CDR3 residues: CATSGRADRAYNEQFF.

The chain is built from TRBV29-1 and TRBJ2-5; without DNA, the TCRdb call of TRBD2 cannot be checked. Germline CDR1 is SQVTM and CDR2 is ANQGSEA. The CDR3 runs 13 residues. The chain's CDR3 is CSVRGLAGQTQYF.

This CDR3 reads CASSRQGDQPQHF. The chain recombines TRBV12-3 or TRBV12-4 with TRBJ1-5; TCRdb proposes TRBD1, but this gene call is untestable without DNA. The CDR3 spans 13 residues.

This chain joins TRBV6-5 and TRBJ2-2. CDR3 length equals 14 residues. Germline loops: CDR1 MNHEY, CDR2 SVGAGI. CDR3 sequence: CASSYPSNTGELFF.

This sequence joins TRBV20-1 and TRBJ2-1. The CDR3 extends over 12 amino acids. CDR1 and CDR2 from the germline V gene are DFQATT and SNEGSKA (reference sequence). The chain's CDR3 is CSAADQADEQFF.

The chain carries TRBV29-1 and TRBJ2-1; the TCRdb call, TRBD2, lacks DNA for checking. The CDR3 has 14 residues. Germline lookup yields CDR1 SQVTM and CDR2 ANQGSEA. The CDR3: CSVVARLSVNEQFF.

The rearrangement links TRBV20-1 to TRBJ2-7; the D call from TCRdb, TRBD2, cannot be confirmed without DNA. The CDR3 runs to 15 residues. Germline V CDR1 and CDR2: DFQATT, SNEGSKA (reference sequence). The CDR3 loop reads CSARDFLAGGSEQYF.

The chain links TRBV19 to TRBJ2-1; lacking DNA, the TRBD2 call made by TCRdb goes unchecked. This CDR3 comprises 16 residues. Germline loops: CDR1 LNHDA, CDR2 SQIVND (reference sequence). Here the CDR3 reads CASSIRTSGRGNEQFF.

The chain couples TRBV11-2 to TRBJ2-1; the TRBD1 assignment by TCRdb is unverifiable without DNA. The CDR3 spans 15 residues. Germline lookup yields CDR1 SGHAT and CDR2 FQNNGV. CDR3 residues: CASSLVSGVANEQFF.